This T cell receptor beta chain is drawn from a study of blood T cells in healthy people across ages. This clonotype appeared a few times. This CDR3 is built from 15 residues. V lost 0 bases to trimming and J lost 4 bases, with 12 bases between them. The V gene's germline CDR1 is DFQATT and CDR2 SNEGSKA (reference sequence). A second about 7 to 11 cycle PCR used barcoded and J-beta primers. From each sample, at least 2.5 million paired-end reads containing CDR3 were obtained. Each CDR3 protein gets one entry after TCRdb re-called the 5' RACE reads with MiXCR. The top ten clones hold 15% to 20% of a sample with about 800,000 distinct CDR3 sequences, around 50% of them seen once.

Sequenced: blood. This sequence originates from a man older than 75 in good health. The V call is TRBV20-1, the J call TRBJ1-4; D remains unclear. CDR3 residues: CSARDQRQNNEKLFF. CDR3 nucleotides: TGCAGTGCTAGAGATCAACGGCAGAATAATGAAAAACTGTTTTTT.